The 17 T cell receptor beta chains reported below all come from one sample, sequenced in a study of T cells expressing NK-cell markers. TCRdb reprocessed the 5' RACE reads, keeping one entry per CDR3 protein, no DNA. The sample includes 350,000 to 400,000 distinct CDR3 sequences. Sequenced input: blood T cells: a sorted CD56 or NKG2C T cell subset, CD4+ or CD8+ T cells, or bulk PBMC T cells (not recorded which). These TCRs come from a woman in her fifties or sixties in good health.

The chain couples TRBV7-9 to TRBJ2-2; without DNA, the TCRdb call of TRBD2 cannot be checked. CDR1 and CDR2 from the germline V gene are SEHNR and FQNEAQ (reference sequence). The CDR3 runs 16 residues. The CDR3 loop is CASSVGLPRGTGELFF.

The rearrangement links TRBV7-8 to TRBJ2-3; as DNA is missing, the TRBD1 call by TCRdb cannot be tested. This CDR3 is built from 12 residues. Germline V CDR1 and CDR2: SGHVS, FQNEAQ. The CDR3 protein is CASSLEGTGADF.

The chain employs TRBV5-1 and TRBJ1-2; the TCRdb call, TRBD1, lacks DNA for checking. Germline values: CDR1 SGHRS, CDR2 YFSETQ. The CDR3 extends over 14 amino acids. The CDR3 loop reads CASSPGQEFYGYTF. The entire variable domain, with the rest obtained from reference TRBV5-1 and TRBJ1-2, is as follows: KAGVTQTPRYLIKTRGQQVTLSCSPISGHRSVSWYQQTPGQGLQFLFEYFSETQRNKGNFPGRFSGRQFSNSRSEMNVSTLELGDSALYLCASSPGQEFYGYTFGSGTRLTVV.

The chain couples TRBV6-2 or TRBV6-3 to TRBJ1-2. Germline V gives CDR1 MNHEY, CDR2 SVGEGT. The CDR3 runs to 14 residues. The CDR3 protein is CASSFSGLVYGYTF.

This chain connects TRBV12-3 or TRBV12-4 to TRBJ2-3; absent DNA, TCRdb's TRBD1 call cannot be checked. CDR3 length: 15 amino acids. The CDR3 loop reads CASSPGQGVVDTQYF.

The chain links TRBV14 to TRBJ2-3; there is no DNA to check the TCRdb D call of TRBD1. CDR1 and CDR2 (germline): SGHDN, FVKESK. The CDR3 is 15 amino acids. The CDR3 reads CASSQMGHGTDTQYF.

The chain has TRBV7-6 and TRBJ1-1; TCRdb calls TRBD1, which cannot be checked without DNA. The CDR3 length is 15 residues. Looked up from germline, CDR1 is SGHVS and CDR2 is FNYEAQ. CDR3 loop: CASSLEMGAATEAFF.

V usage is TRBV12-3 or TRBV12-4 and J usage is TRBJ1-2; TCRdb designates TRBD1, a call that cannot be tested without DNA. The CDR3 runs 13 residues. The CDR3 sequence: CASSLGQKGGYTF.

CDR3 amino acids: CSVVRAGYADEQYF. The chain uses TRBV29-1 and TRBJ2-7; the D gene TCRdb calls, TRBD2, cannot be checked with no DNA. There are 14 residues in the CDR3. The germline V gene encodes CDR1 SQVTM and CDR2 ANQGSEA.

The chain has TRBV6-7 and TRBJ2-7; there is no DNA to check the TCRdb D call of TRBD2. TRBV6-7 is classed as an ORF, of uncertain function. The CDR3 sequence is 14 residues long. CDR3 amino acids: CASRKTSGRREQYF.

V gene TRBV11-3 combines with J gene TRBJ2-4; the TCRdb call, TRBD1, lacks DNA for checking. Germline V gene data show CDR1 as SGHNT and CDR2 as YENEEA. The length of the CDR3 is 14 residues. This CDR3 is CASTHGGDKNIQYF.

The chain employs TRBV29-1 and TRBJ1-4. The CDR3 covers 16 residues. In germline, CDR1 is SQVTM, CDR2 ANQGSEA. The CDR3: CSVEGVTGTTNEKLFF.

V gene TRBV20-1 combines with J gene TRBJ2-5; the TRBD1 assignment by TCRdb is unverifiable without DNA. The germline V gene encodes CDR1 DFQATT and CDR2 SNEGSKA (reference sequence). The CDR3 consists of 14 residues. The CDR3 is CSAPHMRGEETQYF.

V and J are TRBV4-1 and TRBJ2-1; TCRdb returns TRBD2, unconfirmable since there is no DNA. The CDR3 is 17 residues long. Germline V gene lookup returns CDR1 MGHRA and CDR2 YSYEKL. CDR3 residues: CASSQVKGQPYNNEQFF.

The chain carries TRBV7-9 and TRBJ1-1; without DNA, the TCRdb call of TRBD1 cannot be checked. The CDR3 extends over 13 amino acids. The germline gives CDR1 SEHNR, CDR2 FQNEAQ (reference sequence). The chain's CDR3 is CASSWGQRDEAFF.

V gene TRBV6-6 combines with J gene TRBJ1-2; the TRBD1 assignment by TCRdb is unverifiable without DNA. Germline CDR1 MNHNY, CDR2 SVGAGI (reference sequence). The CDR3 spans 16 residues. CDR3 amino acids: CASSYGGTGGFDGYTF.

The chain uses TRBV29-1 and TRBJ2-2; the D gene TCRdb calls, TRBD2, cannot be checked with no DNA. This CDR3 contains 13 residues. In germline, CDR1 is SQVTM, CDR2 ANQGSEA. CDR3 amino acids: CSHTSGGTGELFF.